The source of this TCR beta chain is a study of shared clonotypes between healthy human individuals. Method: immunoSEQ multiplex PCR; TCRdb's copy keeps in-frame clones and lacks some. Of nearly 750,000 clones listed, 55% to 80% are singletons. Trimming removed 6 bases at V and 0 bases at J, with 17 bases between. Looked up from germline, CDR1 is LNHDA and CDR2 is SQIVND (reference sequence). This CDR3 contains 17 residues. Study findings and constraints: Only blood was sampled, and tissue TCR repertoires likely differ from blood ones.

In the case of this clone: The antigen remains unidentified.

The clonotype was recovered from a woman in her thirties in good health. Sequencing input: memory CD4+ T cells sorted from blood. This sample's subset: CD45RA-negative fraction. The chain employs TRBV19 and TRBJ1-4; D might be TRBD1 (5 bases). The CDR3 DNA sequence: TGTGCCAGTAGCACGGGACTTCCGCGGGCAACTAATGAAAAACTGTTTTTT. It encodes CASSTGLPRATNEKLFF.